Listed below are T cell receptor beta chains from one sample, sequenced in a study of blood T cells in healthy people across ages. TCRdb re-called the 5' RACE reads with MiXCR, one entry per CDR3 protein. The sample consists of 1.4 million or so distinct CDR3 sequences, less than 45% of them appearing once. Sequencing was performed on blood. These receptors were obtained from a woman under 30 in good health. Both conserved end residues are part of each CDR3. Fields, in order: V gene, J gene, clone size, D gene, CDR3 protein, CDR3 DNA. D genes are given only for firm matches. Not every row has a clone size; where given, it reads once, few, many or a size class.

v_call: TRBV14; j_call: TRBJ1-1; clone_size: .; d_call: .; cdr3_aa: CASSHTGRRNTEAFF; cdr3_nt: TGTGCCAGCAGCCATACAGGGAGACGCAACACTGAAGCTTTCTTT
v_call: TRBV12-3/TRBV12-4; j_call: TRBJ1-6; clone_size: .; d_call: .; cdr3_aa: CASSEDSSYNSPLHF; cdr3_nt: TGTGCCAGCAGTGAGGACAGCTCCTATAATTCACCCCTCCACTTT
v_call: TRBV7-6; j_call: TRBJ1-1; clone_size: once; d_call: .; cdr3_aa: CASSLGRGGLNTEAFF; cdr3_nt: TGTGCCAGCAGCTTAGGCAGGGGAGGATTGAACACTGAAGCTTTCTTT
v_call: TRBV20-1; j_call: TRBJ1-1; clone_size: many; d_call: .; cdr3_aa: CSARTGPYTEAFF; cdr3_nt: TGCAGTGCTAGAACTGGACCGTACACTGAAGCTTTCTTT
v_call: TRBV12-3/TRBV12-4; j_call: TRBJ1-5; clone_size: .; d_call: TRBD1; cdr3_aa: CASMKGAWQPQHF; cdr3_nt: TGTGCCAGCATGAAGGGGGCATGGCAGCCCCAGCATTTT
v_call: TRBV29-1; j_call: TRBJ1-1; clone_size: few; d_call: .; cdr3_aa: CSVDTNTEAFF; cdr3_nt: TGCAGCGTTGACACGAACACTGAAGCTTTCTTT
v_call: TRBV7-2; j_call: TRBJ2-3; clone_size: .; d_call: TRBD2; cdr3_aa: CASSLGSAGGTDTQYF; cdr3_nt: TGTGCCAGCAGCTTAGGCTCCGCGGGGGGCACAGATACGCAGTATTTT
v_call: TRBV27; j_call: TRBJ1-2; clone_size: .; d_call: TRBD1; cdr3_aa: CASSRSGQGVYGYTF; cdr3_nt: TGTGCCAGCAGTCGATCTGGACAGGGGGTGTATGGCTACACCTTC
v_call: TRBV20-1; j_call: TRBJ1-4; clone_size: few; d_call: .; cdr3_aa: CSARSGKEGGKLFF; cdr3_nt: TGCAGTGCTAGGTCAGGCAAGGAAGGGGGAAAACTGTTTTTT
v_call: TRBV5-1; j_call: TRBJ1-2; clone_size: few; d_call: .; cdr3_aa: CASSSSQFWDGYTF; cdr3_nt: TGCGCCAGCAGCTCCTCTCAGTTTTGGGATGGCTACACCTTC
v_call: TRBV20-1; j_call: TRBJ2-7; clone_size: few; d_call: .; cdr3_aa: CSARGTIGEQYF; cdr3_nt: TGCAGTGCTAGAGGGACTATCGGCGAGCAGTACTTC
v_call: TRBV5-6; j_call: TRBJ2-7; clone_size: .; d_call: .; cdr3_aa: CVSSLGDGIYEQYF; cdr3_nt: TGTGTCAGCAGCCTGGGGGACGGCATCTACGAGCAGTACTTC
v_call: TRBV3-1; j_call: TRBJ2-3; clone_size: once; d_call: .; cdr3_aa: CASSQRDLTDTQYF; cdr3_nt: TGTGCCAGCAGCCAACGGGACCTAACAGATACGCAGTATTTT
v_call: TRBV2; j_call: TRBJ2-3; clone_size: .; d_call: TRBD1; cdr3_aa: CASTRTGGLTDTQYF; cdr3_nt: TGTGCCAGCACCAGGACAGGGGGCCTCACAGATACGCAGTATTTT
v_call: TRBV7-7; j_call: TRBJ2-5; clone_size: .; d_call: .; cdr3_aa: CASSVDRRGTQYF; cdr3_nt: TGTGCTAGCAGCGTAGATCGGAGGGGGACCCAGTACTTC
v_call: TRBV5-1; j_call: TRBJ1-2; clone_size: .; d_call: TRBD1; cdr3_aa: CASSLDGTGRMDGYTF; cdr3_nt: TGCGCCAGCAGCTTGGACGGGACAGGGAGGATGGATGGCTACACCTTC
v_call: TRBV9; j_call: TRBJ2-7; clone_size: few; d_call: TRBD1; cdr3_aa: CASSVADRGLDEQYF; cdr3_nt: TGTGCCAGCAGCGTAGCTGACAGGGGGCTGGACGAGCAGTACTTC
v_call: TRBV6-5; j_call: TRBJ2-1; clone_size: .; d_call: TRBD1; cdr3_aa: CASSYTETGEREQFF; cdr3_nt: TGTGCCAGCAGTTATACCGAGACAGGGGAGCGCGAGCAGTTCTTC
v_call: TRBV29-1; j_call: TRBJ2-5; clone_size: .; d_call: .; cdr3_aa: CSVSPGVATRETQYF; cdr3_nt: TGCAGCGTCTCCCCTGGTGTTGCGACCCGAGAGACCCAGTACTTC
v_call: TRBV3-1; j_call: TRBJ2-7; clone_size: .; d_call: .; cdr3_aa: CASSQVGLLRHEQYF; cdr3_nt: TGTGCCAGCAGCCAAGTCGGCCTACTTCGCCACGAGCAGTACTTC
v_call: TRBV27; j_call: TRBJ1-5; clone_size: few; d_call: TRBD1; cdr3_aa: CASRPEDRGSNQPQHF; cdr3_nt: TGTGCCAGCAGGCCCGAAGACAGGGGCAGCAATCAGCCCCAGCATTTT
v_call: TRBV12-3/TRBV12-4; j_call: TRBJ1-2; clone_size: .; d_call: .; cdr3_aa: CASTVLEDYGYTF; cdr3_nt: TGTGCCAGCACGGTCCTTGAAGACTATGGCTACACCTTC
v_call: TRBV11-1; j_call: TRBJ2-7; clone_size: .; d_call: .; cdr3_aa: CASSFVEGSYEQYF; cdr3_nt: TGTGCCAGCAGCTTCGTGGAAGGGTCCTACGAGCAGTACTTC
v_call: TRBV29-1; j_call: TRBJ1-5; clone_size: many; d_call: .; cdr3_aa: CSVQQALNQPQHF; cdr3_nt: TGCAGCGTTCAACAGGCTCTAAATCAGCCCCAGCATTTT
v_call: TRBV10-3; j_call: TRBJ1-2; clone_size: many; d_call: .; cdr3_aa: CAISERQNYGYTF; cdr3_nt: TGTGCCATCAGTGAGAGGCAGAACTATGGCTACACCTTC
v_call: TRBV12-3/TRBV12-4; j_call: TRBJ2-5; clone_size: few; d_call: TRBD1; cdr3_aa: CASSLEDRGTQYF; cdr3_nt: TGTGCCAGCAGTTTAGAGGACAGGGGGACCCAGTACTTC
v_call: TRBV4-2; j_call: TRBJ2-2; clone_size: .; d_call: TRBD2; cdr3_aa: CASSQYPSGMNTGELFF; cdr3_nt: TGTGCCAGCAGCCAATATCCTAGCGGGATGAACACCGGGGAGCTGTTTTTT
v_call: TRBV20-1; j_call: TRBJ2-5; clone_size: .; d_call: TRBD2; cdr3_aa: CSAGPTSGRDQETQYF; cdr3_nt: TGCAGTGCTGGCCCGACTAGCGGGAGGGATCAAGAGACCCAGTACTTC
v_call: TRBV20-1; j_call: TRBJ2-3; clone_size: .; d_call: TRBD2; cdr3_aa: CSARDASGTTDTQYF; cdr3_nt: TGCAGTGCTAGAGATGCTAGCGGGACTACAGATACGCAGTATTTT
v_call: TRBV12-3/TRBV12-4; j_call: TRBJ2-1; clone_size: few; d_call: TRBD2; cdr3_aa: CASRSLAAEQFF; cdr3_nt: TGTGCCAGCAGATCCCTAGCGGCTGAGCAGTTCTTC
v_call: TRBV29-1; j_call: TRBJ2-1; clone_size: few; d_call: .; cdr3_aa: CSALTGRLYNEQFF; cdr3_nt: TGCAGCGCTCTTACAGGGCGCCTTTACAATGAGCAGTTCTTC
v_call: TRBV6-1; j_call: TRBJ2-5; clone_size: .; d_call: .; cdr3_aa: CASSDRGIWETQYF; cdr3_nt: TGTGCCAGCAGTGATCGGGGGATTTGGGAGACCCAGTACTTC
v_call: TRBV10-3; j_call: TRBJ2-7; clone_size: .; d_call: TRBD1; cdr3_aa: CAISESGQGTNEQYF; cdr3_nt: TGTGCCATCAGTGAGTCGGGACAGGGGACCAACGAGCAGTACTTC
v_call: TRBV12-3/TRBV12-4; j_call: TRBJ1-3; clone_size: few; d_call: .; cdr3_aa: CASSFSNQPRGNTIYF; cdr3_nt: TGTGCCAGCAGTTTTTCAAACCAACCCAGGGGAAACACCATATATTTT
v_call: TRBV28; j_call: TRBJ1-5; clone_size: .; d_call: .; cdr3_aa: CASSLSPGGNQPQHF; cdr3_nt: TGTGCCAGCAGTTTATCCCCTGGGGGCAATCAGCCCCAGCATTTT
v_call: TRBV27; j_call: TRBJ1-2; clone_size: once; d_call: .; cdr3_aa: CVSSPRYRDYGYTF; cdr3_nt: TGTGTCAGCAGTCCAAGATACAGGGACTATGGCTACACCTTC
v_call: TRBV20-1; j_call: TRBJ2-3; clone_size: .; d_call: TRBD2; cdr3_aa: CSASASGGALDTQYF; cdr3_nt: TGCAGTGCTAGTGCTAGCGGGGGGGCATTGGATACGCAGTATTTT
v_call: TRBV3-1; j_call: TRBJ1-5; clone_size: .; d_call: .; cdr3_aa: CASSQTTGHNQPQHF; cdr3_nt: TGTGCCAGCAGCCAGACTACAGGGCACAATCAGCCCCAGCATTTT
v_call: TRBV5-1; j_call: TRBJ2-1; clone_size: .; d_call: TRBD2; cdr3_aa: CASSVGSGGPWDEQFF; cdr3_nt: TGCGCCAGCAGCGTCGGTTCGGGGGGGCCTTGGGATGAGCAGTTCTTC
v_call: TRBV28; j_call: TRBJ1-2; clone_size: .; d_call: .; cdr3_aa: CASSSNRLGGYTF; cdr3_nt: TGTGCCAGCAGTTCCAACAGACTAGGGGGCTACACCTTC
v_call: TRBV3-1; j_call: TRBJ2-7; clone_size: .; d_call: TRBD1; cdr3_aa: CASSPTGQGGYEQYF; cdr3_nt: TGTGCCAGCAGCCCGACGGGACAGGGGGGCTACGAGCAGTACTTC
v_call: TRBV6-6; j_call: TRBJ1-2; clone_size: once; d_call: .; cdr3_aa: CISSYPAGSDYGYTF; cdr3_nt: TGTATCAGCAGTTACCCGGCAGGGTCGGACTATGGCTACACCTTC
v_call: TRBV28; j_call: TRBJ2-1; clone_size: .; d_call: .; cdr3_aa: CASATGASYEQFF; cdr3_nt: TGTGCCAGCGCGACTGGCGCCTCCTACGAGCAGTTCTTC
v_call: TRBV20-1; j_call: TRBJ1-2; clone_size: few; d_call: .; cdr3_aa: CSASPDYYGYTF; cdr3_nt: TGCAGTGCTAGTCCAGATTATTATGGCTACACCTTC
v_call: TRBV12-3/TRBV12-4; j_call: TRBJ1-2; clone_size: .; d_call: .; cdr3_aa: CASSPNVRGYTF; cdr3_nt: TGTGCCAGCAGCCCTAATGTGAGAGGCTACACCTTC
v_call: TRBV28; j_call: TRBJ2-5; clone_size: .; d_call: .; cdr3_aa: CASSLDGAGKYF; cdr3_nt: TGTGCCAGCAGTTTGGATGGGGCGGGAAAGTACTTC
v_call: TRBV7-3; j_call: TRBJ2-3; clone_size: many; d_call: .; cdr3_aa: CASSLTGRTDTQYF; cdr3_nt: TGTGCCAGCAGTTTAACAGGGCGAACAGATACGCAGTATTTT
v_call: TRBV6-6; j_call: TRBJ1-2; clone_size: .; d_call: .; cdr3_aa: CASSSTTDGHTF; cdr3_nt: TGTGCCAGCAGTTCGACTACCGATGGCCACACCTTC
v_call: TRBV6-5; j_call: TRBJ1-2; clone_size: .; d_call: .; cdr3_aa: CASSKTVHGYTF; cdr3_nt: TGTGCCAGCAGTAAAACGGTCCATGGCTACACCTTC
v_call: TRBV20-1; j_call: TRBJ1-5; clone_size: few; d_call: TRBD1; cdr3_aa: CSAKDRISNQPQHF; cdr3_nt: TGCAGTGCTAAGGACAGGATTAGCAATCAGCCCCAGCATTTT
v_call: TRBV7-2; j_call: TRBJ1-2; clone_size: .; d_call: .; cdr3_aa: CASSLSRTTGRRGYTF; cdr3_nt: TGTGCCAGCAGCTTATCCCGCACTACAGGGAGGAGAGGCTACACCTTC
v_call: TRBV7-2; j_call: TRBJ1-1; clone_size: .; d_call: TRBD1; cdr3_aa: CASSLVPQTGQEAFF; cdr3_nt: TGTGCCAGCAGCTTAGTACCCCAGACGGGACAGGAAGCTTTCTTT
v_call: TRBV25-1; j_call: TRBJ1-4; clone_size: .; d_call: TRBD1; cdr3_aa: CASRQGTASEKLFF; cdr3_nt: TGTGCCAGTCGACAGGGTACAGCGAGTGAAAAACTGTTTTTT
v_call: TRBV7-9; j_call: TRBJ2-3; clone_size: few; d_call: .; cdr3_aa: CASSPQGGITDTQYF; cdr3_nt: TGTGCCAGCAGCCCCCAGGGGGGTATCACAGATACGCAGTATTTT